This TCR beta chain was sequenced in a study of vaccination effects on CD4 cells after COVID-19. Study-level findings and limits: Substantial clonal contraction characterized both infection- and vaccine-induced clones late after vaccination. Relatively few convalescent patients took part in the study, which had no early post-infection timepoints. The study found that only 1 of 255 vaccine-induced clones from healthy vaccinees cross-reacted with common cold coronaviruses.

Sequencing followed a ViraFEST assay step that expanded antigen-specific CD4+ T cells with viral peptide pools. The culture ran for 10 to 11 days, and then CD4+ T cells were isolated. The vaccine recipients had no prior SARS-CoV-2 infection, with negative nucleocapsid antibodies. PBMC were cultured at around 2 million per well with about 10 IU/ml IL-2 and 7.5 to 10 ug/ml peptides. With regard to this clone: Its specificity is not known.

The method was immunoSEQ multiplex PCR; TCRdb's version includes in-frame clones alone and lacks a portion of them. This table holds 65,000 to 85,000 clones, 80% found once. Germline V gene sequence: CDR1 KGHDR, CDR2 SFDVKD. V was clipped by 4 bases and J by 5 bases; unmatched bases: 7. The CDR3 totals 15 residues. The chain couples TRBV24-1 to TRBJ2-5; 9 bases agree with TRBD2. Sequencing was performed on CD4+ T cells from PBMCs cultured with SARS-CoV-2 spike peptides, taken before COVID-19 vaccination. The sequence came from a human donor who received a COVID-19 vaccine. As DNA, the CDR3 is TGTGCCACCAGTGAGGGTATGCTAGCGGGGGAGACCCAGTACTTC. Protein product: CATSEGMLAGETQYF.